This T cell receptor beta chain stems from a study of beta chain features in type 1 diabetes. Note on this clone: What it binds is unknown.

cDNA synthesis used the whole RNA isolate, giving expressed TCRB sequences. Sequencing was performed with immunoSEQ multiplex PCR; in TCRdb, only in-frame clones are kept and a portion is missing. The table includes about 340,000 clones, roughly a tenth detected once. Study results and limitations: Moderately but significantly shorter TCRB CDR3s were found in Type 1 diabetes patients in all four CD4+ subsets. Naive, central memory and regulatory TCRB repertoires appeared more similar among patients than healthy donors.

Germline V lookup: CDR1 LNHDA, CDR2 SQIVND (reference sequence). The CDR3 runs to 17 residues. Germline trimming cut 1 base from V and 2 bases from J; bases unmatched to any gene: 5. This TCR was sampled from a man aged 30 to 39 with type 1 diabetes. The rearrangement links TRBV19 to TRBJ2-6; TRBD1 matches 7 bases. The sample consisted of central memory CD4+ T cells from blood. The CDR3 bases are TGTGCCAGTAGTATAGTAAGACAGGGAACTGGGGCCAACGTCCTGACTTTC. Protein: CASSIVRQGTGANVLTF.